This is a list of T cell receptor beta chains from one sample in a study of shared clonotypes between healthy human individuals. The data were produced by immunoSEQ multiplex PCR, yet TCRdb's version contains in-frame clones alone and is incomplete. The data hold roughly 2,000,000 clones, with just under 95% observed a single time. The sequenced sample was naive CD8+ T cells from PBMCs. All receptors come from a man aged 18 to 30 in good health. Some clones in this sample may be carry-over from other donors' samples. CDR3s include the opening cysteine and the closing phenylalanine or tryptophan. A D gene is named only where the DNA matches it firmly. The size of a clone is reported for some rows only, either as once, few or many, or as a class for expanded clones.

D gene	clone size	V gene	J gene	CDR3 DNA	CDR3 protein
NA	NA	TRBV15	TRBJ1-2	TGTGCCACCTGGGACTTCGGCCCCTATGGCTACACCTTC	CATWDFGPYGYTF
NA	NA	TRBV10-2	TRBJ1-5	TGCGCCAGCAGTCACGGCTCGGGCAGGGATGGCAATCAGCCCCAGCATTTT	CASSHGSGRDGNQPQHF
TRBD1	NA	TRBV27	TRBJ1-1	TGTGCCAGCAGTCTCACAGGGGTGGGGACTGAAGCTTTCTTT	CASSLTGVGTEAFF
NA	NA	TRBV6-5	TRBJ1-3	TGTGCCAGCAGTTACTCACTAGGGGCGGACACCATATATTTT	CASSYSLGADTIYF
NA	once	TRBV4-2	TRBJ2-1	TGTGCCAGCAGCCCGGGGCTAGGGTACAATGAGCAGTTCTTC	CASSPGLGYNEQFF
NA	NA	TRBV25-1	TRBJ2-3	TGTGCCAGCGGCGTCCCTGGAGTAGCGGCTAGCACAGATACGCAGTATTTT	CASGVPGVAASTDTQYF
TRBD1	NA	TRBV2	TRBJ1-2	TGTGCCAGCAGTAGGACAGGGCCCCCTTTACTCTATGGCTACACCTTC	CASSRTGPPLLYGYTF
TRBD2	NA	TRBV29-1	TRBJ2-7	TGCAGCGTTGTAGCGGGAATTACCTACGAGCAGTACTTC	CSVVAGITYEQYF
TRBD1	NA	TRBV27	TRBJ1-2	TGTGCCAGCAGTTTACGGACAGGGCTTATCTATGGCTACACCTTC	CASSLRTGLIYGYTF
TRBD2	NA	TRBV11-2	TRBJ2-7	TGTGCCAGCAGCTTATCGGGAGGGCCCTCGAGAGAGCAGTACTTC	CASSLSGGPSREQYF
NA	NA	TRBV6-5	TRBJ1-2	TGTGCCAGCTCTACGGTACCGGGGGGTGTCTATGGCTACACCTTC	CASSTVPGGVYGYTF
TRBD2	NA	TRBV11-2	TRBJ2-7	TGTGCCAGCAGCTTAGATCGCGGGAGTTCCTACGAGCAGTACTTC	CASSLDRGSSYEQYF
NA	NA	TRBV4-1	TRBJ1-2	TGCGCCAGCAGCCAGGGTAACTATGGCTACACCTTC	CASSQGNYGYTF
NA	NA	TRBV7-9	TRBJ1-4	TGTGCCAGCAGCTTACCAGACGTAAATGAAAAACTGTTTTTT	CASSLPDVNEKLFF
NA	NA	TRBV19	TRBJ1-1	TGTGCCAGTAGTATTGGGTCAGGGACTGAAGCTTTCTTT	CASSIGSGTEAFF
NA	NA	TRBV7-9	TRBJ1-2	TGTGCCAGCAGCTTAGAACCTGGCTATGGCTACACCTTC	CASSLEPGYGYTF
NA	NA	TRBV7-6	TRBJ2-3	TGTGCCAGCAGCTTATTACCCGCCGCTCGCGATACGCAGTATTTT	CASSLLPAARDTQYF
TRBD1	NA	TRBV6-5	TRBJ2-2	TGTGCCAGCAGCCGTGGGACAGGGGGGCCCGGGGAGCTGTTTTTT	CASSRGTGGPGELFF
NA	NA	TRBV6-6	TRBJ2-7	TGTGCCACCCGGGTCGCCCTCGGGTACTACGAGCAGTACTTC	CATRVALGYYEQYF
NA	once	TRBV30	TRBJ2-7	TGTGCCTGGAGTGTACAGGACGAGCAGTACTTC	CAWSVQDEQYF
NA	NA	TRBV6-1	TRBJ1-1	TGTGCCAGCAGTGAGGCAGGGCGGGCTTTCTTT	CASSEAGRAFF
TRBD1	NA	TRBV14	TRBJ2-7	TGTGCCAGCAGCCCGACCACGACAGGGCTGTTCTACGAGCAGTACTTC	CASSPTTTGLFYEQYF
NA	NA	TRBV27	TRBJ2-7	TGTGCCAGCAGTTTGTCTTCGGGACTTTCCTACGAGCAGTACTTC	CASSLSSGLSYEQYF
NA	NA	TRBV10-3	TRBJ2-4	TGTGCCATCAGGCCCCTGACTGGGGACATTCAGTACTTC	CAIRPLTGDIQYF
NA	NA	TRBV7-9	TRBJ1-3	TGTGCCAGCAGCTCCTCACAGGGAAACACCATATATTTT	CASSSSQGNTIYF
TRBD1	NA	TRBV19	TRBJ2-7	TGTGCCAGTAGCGGTGGGACAGGGGGGACCTACGAGCAGTACTTC	CASSGGTGGTYEQYF
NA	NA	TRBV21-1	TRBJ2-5	TGTGCCAGCAGCAAAGCGGTAGCAGATCAAGAGACCCAGTACTTC	CASSKAVADQETQYF
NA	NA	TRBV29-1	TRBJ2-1	TGCAGCGTTGAAGCTCCAGCCCTCAAGGCGCACAATGAGCAGTTCTTC	CSVEAPALKAHNEQFF
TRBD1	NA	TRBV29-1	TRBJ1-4	TGCAGCGCTCAACAGGGGGCGAGTAATGAAAAACTGTTTTTT	CSAQQGASNEKLFF
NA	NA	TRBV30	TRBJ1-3	TGTGCCTGGACCGTACATGAGGCGGGGGAGAACACCATATATTTT	CAWTVHEAGENTIYF
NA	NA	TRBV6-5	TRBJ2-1	TGTGCCAGCAGCCTTAGTAATGAGCAGTTCTTC	CASSLSNEQFF
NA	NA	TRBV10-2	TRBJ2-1	TGCGCCAGCCTCGAACCCGGCTCCTACAATGAGCAGTTCTTC	CASLEPGSYNEQFF
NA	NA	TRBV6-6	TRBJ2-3	TGTGCCAGCAGTTATAGAAAAGCGGCTCCCACAGATACGCAGTATTTT	CASSYRKAAPTDTQYF
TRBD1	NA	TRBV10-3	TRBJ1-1	TGTGCCATCAGTGGCACCCGGGACAGGGGGCGTGCATCAGATCGGAACACTGAAGCTTTCTTT	CAISGTRDRGRASDRNTEAFF
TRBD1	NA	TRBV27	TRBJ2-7	TGTGCCAGCAGTTCCGGGACAGGGTTAATCAGGTACGAGCAGTACTTC	CASSSGTGLIRYEQYF
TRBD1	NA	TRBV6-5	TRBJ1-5	TGTGCCAGCAGTAATGGACAGGGAAATCAGCCCCAGCATTTT	CASSNGQGNQPQHF
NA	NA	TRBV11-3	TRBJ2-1	TGTGCCAGCAGCTTAGACAGCTACAATGAGCAGTTCTTC	CASSLDSYNEQFF
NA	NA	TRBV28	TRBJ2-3	TGTGCCAGCAGTCTCGGGACGGGCACAGATACGCAGTATTTT	CASSLGTGTDTQYF
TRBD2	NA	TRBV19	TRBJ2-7	TGTGCCAGTCGGTTGAGCGGGATCTCCTACGAGCAGTACTTC	CASRLSGISYEQYF
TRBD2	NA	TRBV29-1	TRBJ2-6	TGCAGCGTTACGGGACTAGCGGGAGCTGGGGCCAACGTCCTGACTTTC	CSVTGLAGAGANVLTF
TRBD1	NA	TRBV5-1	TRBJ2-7	TGCGCCAGCAGCTTGGGTCCGGGACAGGTCTACGAGCAGTACTTC	CASSLGPGQVYEQYF
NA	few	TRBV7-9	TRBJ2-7	TGTGCCAGCAGCGGATCCTACGAGCAGTACTTC	CASSGSYEQYF
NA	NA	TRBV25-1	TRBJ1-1	TGTGCCAGCACTCTGGGGGGGGTAACTGAAGCTTTCTTT	CASTLGGVTEAFF
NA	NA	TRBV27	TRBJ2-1	TGTGCCAGCAGTCCCCAGGGGGGCCCGCCCTACAATGAGCAGTTCTTC	CASSPQGGPPYNEQFF
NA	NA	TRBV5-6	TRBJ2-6	TGTGCCAGCAGCTCTGACTCGATTGGGTGGACAGCCGGGGCCAACGTCCTGACTTTC	CASSSDSIGWTAGANVLTF
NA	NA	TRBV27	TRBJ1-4	TGTGCCAGCAGTTTGGGAGGGTGGGGGGAAAAACTGTTTTTT	CASSLGGWGEKLFF
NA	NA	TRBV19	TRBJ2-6	TGTGCCAGTAGTACTATAGTTTCCGGGGCCAACGTCCTGACTTTC	CASSTIVSGANVLTF
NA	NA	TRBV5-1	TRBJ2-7	TGCGCCAGCAGCTTGGATACAGGGTTTAGCCTCTACGAGCAGTACTTC	CASSLDTGFSLYEQYF
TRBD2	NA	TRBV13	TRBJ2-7	TGTGCCAGCAGCATAGGGGGACTAGCGGGAGTTGAGCAGTACTTC	CASSIGGLAGVEQYF
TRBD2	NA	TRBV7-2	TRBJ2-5	TGTGCCAGCAGCGTACCGAGGACTAGCGGGAGCGGAGAGACCCAGTACTTC	CASSVPRTSGSGETQYF
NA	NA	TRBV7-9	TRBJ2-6	TGTGCCAGCAGCCCCCCAGGGGCCAACGTCCTGACTTTC	CASSPPGANVLTF
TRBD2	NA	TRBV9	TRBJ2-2	TGTGCCAGCAGCGTATCCCGACTAGCGGGGCGAAACACCGGGGAGCTGTTTTTT	CASSVSRLAGRNTGELFF
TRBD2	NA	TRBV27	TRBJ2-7	TGTGCCAGCAGTTTTGCGGGAGGGGGCTACGAGCAGTACTTC	CASSFAGGGYEQYF
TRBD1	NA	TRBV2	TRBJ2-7	TGTGCCAGCAGGCACGGACAGGGAGGAAACGAGCAGTACTTC	CASRHGQGGNEQYF
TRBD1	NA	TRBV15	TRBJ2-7	TGTGCCACCAGCCCGTACGGGACAGGGTCGTCCGAGCAGTACTTC	CATSPYGTGSSEQYF